These 21 T cell receptor beta chains were all obtained from the same sample, sequenced in a study of T cell repertoires in ileal Crohn's disease. Profiled with immunoSEQ multiplex PCR; TCRdb holds only in-frame clones, not every one. The sample contains a few thousand clones, about four fifths of which appear only once. Material: ileal tissue. These TCRs come from an adult with Crohn's disease.

V gene TRBV19 combines with J gene TRBJ2-1; 7 nucleotides align to TRBD1. The CDR3 extends over 22 amino acids. Losses at the gene ends were 7 bases for V and 3 bases for J; bases not matched to a gene: 30. Germline CDR1 and CDR2: LNHDA and SQIVND (reference sequence). Written as DNA, the CDR3 is TGTGCCAGTATAATGGACAGGCGAGTAAGAAGGTCCCCCTACGGATTCTACAATGAGCAGTTCTTC. It codes for CASIMDRRVRRSPYGFYNEQFF. Drawing the rest from reference TRBV19 and TRBJ2-1, the complete variable domain is DGGITQSPKYLFRKEGQNVTLSCEQNLNHDAMYWYRQDPGQGLRLIYYSQIVNDFQKGDIAEGYSVSREKKESFPLTVTSAQKNPTAFYLCASIMDRRVRRSPYGFYNEQFFGPGTRLTVL.

The chain uses TRBV19 and TRBJ2-3; TRBD2 matches at 11 bases. Germline CDR1 reads LNHDA; CDR2 reads SQIVND (reference sequence). Trimming at V came to 5 bases and at J to 2 bases, leaving 6 bases not matched to a gene. The CDR3 extends over 16 amino acids. CDR3 sequence reads: CASSYASGGPTDTQYF. For the CDR3, the DNA is TGTGCCAGTAGTTACGCTAGCGGGGGGCCCACAGATACGCAGTATTTT.

The V gene is TRBV18, the J gene TRBJ2-3; the match to TRBD2 covers 10 bases. The junction had 7 bases not matched to a gene; V was cut back by 5 bases and J by 2 bases. CDR3 length equals 16 residues. Germline CDR1 KGHSH, CDR2 LQKENI. The CDR3 DNA is TGTGCCAGCTCATCCCTAGCGGGGGCGTACACAGATACGCAGTATTTT. Amino acids: CASSSLAGAYTDTQYF.

The chain combines TRBV19 with TRBJ1-1; the D gene is possibly TRBD1 (5 bases). CDR3 size: 14 residues. V shed 2 bases and J shed 1 base, with 8 bases lying between them. From germline, CDR1 is LNHDA and CDR2 SQIVND (reference sequence). CDR3 nucleotide sequence: TGTGCCAGTAGTATATCACAGGCGAACACTGAAGCTTTCTTT. This codes for CASSISQANTEAFF.

This clone was counted a few times. This chain joins TRBV15 and TRBJ2-7; the D gene is possibly TRBD2 (5 bases). V lost 0 bases and J lost 4, with 10 bases in between. CDR3 length: 14 amino acids. Germline V lookup: CDR1 LNHNV, CDR2 YYDKDF (reference sequence). The CDR3 sequence is CATSRDPGVYEQYF. CDR3 in DNA: TGTGCCACCAGCAGAGATCCCGGGGTGTACGAGCAGTACTTC.

V is TRBV2 and J is TRBJ2-4; possible D gene TRBD2, 5 bases. The CDR3 runs to 11 residues. Trimming removed 7 bases at V and 9 bases at J, with 10 bases between. Germline V CDR1 and CDR2: SNHLY, FYNNEI. DNA for the CDR3: TGTGCCAGCACGGGGAAGGGCATTCAGTACTTC. Translation: CASTGKGIQYF.

This clone came up a few times. This rearrangement joins TRBV5-1 to TRBJ1-2; a weak D match, TRBD1 (5 bases). V was pared by 0 bases and J by 5 bases, with 14 bases between. Germline CDR1 reads SGHRS; CDR2 reads YFSETQ. This CDR3 has 15 amino acids. Written as DNA, the CDR3 is TGCGCCAGCAGCTTGGTTCCAGGGAACCTTTATGGCTACACCTTC. The encoded protein is CASSLVPGNLYGYTF.

V is TRBV6-1 and J is TRBJ2-7; D is possibly TRBD1 (6 bases). The V and J ends lost 3 bases and 0 bases respectively, with 15 bases between them. Looked up from germline, CDR1 is MNHNS and CDR2 is SASEGT. The CDR3 covers 16 residues. The CDR3 spells CASSDEGTFFSYEQYF. Written as DNA, the CDR3 is TGTGCCAGCAGTGACGAAGGGACATTCTTCTCCTACGAGCAGTACTTC.

This rearrangement joins TRBV30 to TRBJ1-1; 8 bases match TRBD1. Germline lookup yields CDR1 GTSNPN and CDR2 SVGIG (reference sequence). The CDR3 extends over 14 amino acids. V was pared by 1 base and J by 3 bases, with 4 bases of the junction left unmatched. The CDR3, as DNA: TGTGCCTGGAGTGCAGGGGGCCTGGACACTGAAGCTTTCTTT. Protein: CAWSAGGLDTEAFF.

The table lists this clone with a count of one. This chain joins TRBV7-9 and TRBJ1-1; D might be TRBD1 (5 bases). Trimming removed 2 bases from V and 1 base from J, with 17 bases in between. The CDR3 has 17 residues. Germline V gene sequence: CDR1 SEHNR, CDR2 FQNEAQ (reference sequence). CDR3: CASSLYGGIGANTEAFF. CDR3 DNA: TGTGCCAGCAGCTTATACGGGGGGATAGGGGCGAACACTGAAGCTTTCTTT. The variable domain in full, with the rest retrieved from reference TRBV7-9 and TRBJ1-1, is DTGVSQNPRHKITKRGQNVTFRCDPISEHNRLYWYRQTLGQGPEFLTYFQNEAQLEKSRLLSDRFSAERPKGSFSTLEIQRTEQGDSAMYLCASSLYGGIGANTEAFFGQGTRLTVV.

The chain recombines TRBV10-3 with TRBJ2-1; 8 bases align to TRBD2. Germline V gives CDR1 ENHRY, CDR2 SYGVKD. V was pared by 6 bases and J by 1 base, with 5 bases of the junction left unmatched. The CDR3 runs to 15 residues. The CDR3 DNA is TGTGCCATCAGGGGCGGGGGGACTTCCTACAATGAGCAGTTCTTC. It yields the protein CAIRGGGTSYNEQFF.

This rearrangement joins TRBV5-1 to TRBJ2-5; D might be TRBD2 (7 bases). Germline V gene data show CDR1 as SGHRS and CDR2 as YFSETQ. The V end was cut by 1 base, the J end by 2 bases, with 15 bases between. The CDR3 is made up of 16 amino acids. Written as DNA, the CDR3 is TGCGCCAGCAGCTTGTTCCCGGGGGGCCAGCAAGAGACCCAGTACTTC. This sequence encodes CASSLFPGGQQETQYF.

The rearrangement joins TRBV7-2 to TRBJ2-2, with D maybe TRBD2 (5 bases). This CDR3 has 15 amino acids. Germline CDR1 and CDR2: SGHTA and FQGNSA. V was cut by 5 bases and J by 4 bases, with 14 bases left in between. The CDR3 spells CASSLDTGFTGELFF. CDR3 bases: TGTGCCAGCAGCCTTGACACGGGGTTCACCGGGGAGCTGTTTTTT.

V and J are TRBV5-1 and TRBJ1-1; 8 bases are a match to TRBD1. Germline V gene lookup returns CDR1 SGHRS and CDR2 YFSETQ. The CDR3 spans 9 residues. Written as DNA, the CDR3 is TGCTCAGGGGGCGCTGAAGCTTTCTTT. Protein: CSGGAEAFF.

This clone came up once. The V and J genes are TRBV5-4 and TRBJ1-6, with D perhaps TRBD1 (5 bases). Germline V lookup: CDR1 SGHNT, CDR2 YYREEE (reference sequence). V lost 5 bases and J 6 bases, leaving 21 bases between the germline ends. The CDR3 spans 17 residues. CDR3 residues: CASSTGRDGGFNSPLHF. The DNA for the CDR3 is TGTGCCAGCAGTACCGGCAGGGACGGGGGGTTTAATTCACCCCTCCACTTT.

This clone appeared a few times. This chain connects TRBV6-1 to TRBJ1-3, with 8 bases that match TRBD1. V was pared by 1 base and J by 2 bases, with 1 base of the junction left unmatched. This CDR3 has 15 amino acids. Germline values: CDR1 MNHNS, CDR2 SASEGT. The CDR3 DNA reads as TGTGCCAGCAGTGAAGGACAGGGGACTGGAAACACCATATATTTT. Its translation: CASSEGQGTGNTIYF.

J is TRBJ1-1 and V is TRBV7-2; D is perhaps TRBD1 (5 bases). The V gene lost 4 bases and the J gene lost 0 bases, with 9 bases spanning the gap. Germline CDR1 is SGHTA and CDR2 is FQGNSA. This CDR3 is 14 amino acids long. The CDR3 DNA reads TGTGCCAGCAGCTCTACGACAGTGAACACTGAAGCTTTCTTT. Protein: CASSSTTVNTEAFF.

CDR3 residues: CASSEKGAYEQYF. In DNA, the CDR3 is TGTGCCAGCAGTGAGAAGGGGGCCTACGAGCAGTACTTC. The V and J genes are TRBV6-1 and TRBJ2-7, with D possibly matching TRBD1 (6 bases). Germline loops: CDR1 MNHNS, CDR2 SASEGT. The CDR3 spans 13 residues. The germline V and J ends were trimmed by 3 bases and 2 bases, with 8 bases remaining between them.

Only a few counts were recorded for this clone. The sample has other DNA sequences that encode this CDR3 too. CDR3 sequence (DNA): TGCGCCAGCAGCTTGGCCGGCGGGAACACTGAAGCTTTCTTT. Its protein product is CASSLAGGNTEAFF. The rearrangement uses TRBV5-1 and TRBJ1-1; no firm D call. This CDR3 spans 14 amino acids. CDR1 is SGHRS, CDR2 YFSETQ, per germline. The ends were cut back, 0 bases at V and 1 base at J, with 7 bases in the middle.

The chain recombines TRBV28 with TRBJ2-5; 8 bases fit TRBD1. V lost 2 bases and J lost 5; bases outside the gene matches: 16. The germline V gene has CDR1 MDHEN and CDR2 SYDVKM. The length of the CDR3 is 18 residues. CDR3 nucleotides: TGTGCCAGCAGTTTAATATTGGACAGGGTTTATCTGGTCGAGACCCAGTACTTC. It encodes CASSLILDRVYLVETQYF.

V gene TRBV30 combines with J gene TRBJ1-1; tentative D call: TRBD1 (5 bases). The CDR3 sequence is 14 residues long. V was cut by 5 bases and J by 1 base, with 14 bases left in between. Germline CDR1 reads GTSNPN; CDR2 reads SVGIG (reference sequence). The CDR3 nucleotides are TGTGCCTGGGCTATGGGGGGGAGGAACACTGAAGCTTTCTTT. It yields the protein CAWAMGGRNTEAFF.